This TCR beta chain originates from a study of CXCR3-negative and CXCR3-positive naive CD8 T cells. UMI-labeled TRB cDNA libraries were prepared by 5' RACE. TCRdb reprocessed the 5' RACE reads, keeping one entry per CDR3 protein, no DNA. This repertoire comprises about 62,000 distinct CDR3 sequences; its ten largest clones make up about 4.5%. The CDR3 length is 13 residues. The germline V gene has CDR1 SGHTA and CDR2 FQGNSA. Concerning this clonotype: Antigen specificity is unknown.

Subsets of CD8+ T cells were each sorted in triplicate at some 300,000 cells apiece. General observations from the study: Much lower diversity was found in memory CD8+ cells, while both naive subsets had comparably high diversity. TRBV-TRBJ usage was alike in naive CXCR3-negative and CXCR3-positive cells but differed in memory cells.

Sequencing was done on a sample of naive CXCR3- CD8+ T cells from blood. Subset meaning: CD45RO-CCR7+CD27+CD95- naive CD8+ T cells lacking CXCR3 (TNR3-). The chain has TRBV7-2 and TRBJ2-6. The TCR was taken from a human donor in good health. Some clones in this sample may be carry-over from other donors' samples. The chain's CDR3 is CAALLPGANVLTF.